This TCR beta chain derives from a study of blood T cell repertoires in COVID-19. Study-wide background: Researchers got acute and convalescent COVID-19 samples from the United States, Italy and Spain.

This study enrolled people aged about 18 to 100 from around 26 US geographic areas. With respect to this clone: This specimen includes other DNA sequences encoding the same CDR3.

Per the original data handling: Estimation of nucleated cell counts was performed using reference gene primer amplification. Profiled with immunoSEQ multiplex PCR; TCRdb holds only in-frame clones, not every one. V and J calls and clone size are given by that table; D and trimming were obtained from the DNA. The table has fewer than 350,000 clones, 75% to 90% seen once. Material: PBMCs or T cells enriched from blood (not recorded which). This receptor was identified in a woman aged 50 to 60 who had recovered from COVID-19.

The CDR3 coding sequence is TGTGCCAGCAGTTCCCAGGGCTATGGCTACACCTTC. As protein: CASSSQGYGYTF. The chain has TRBV6-2 or TRBV6-3 and TRBJ1-2; possibly TRBD1 for D (5 bases). Germline lookup yields CDR1 MNHEY and CDR2 SVGEGT. The CDR3 has 12 residues. V was trimmed by 4 bases and J by 4 bases, leaving 7 bases between them.